The entry below gives a single TCR beta chain sequence along with its context. The CDR3 runs to 15 residues. Trimming took off 3 bases at V and 6 bases at J, with 17 bases between the two ends. CDR1 and CDR2 from the germline V gene are LGHNT and FRNRAP. This specimen belongs to a study of technical replicates of blood from a few donors. TCRdb keeps only in-frame clones here, not all; method: immunoSEQ multiplex PCR. The sample contains roughly 62,000 clones, 85% to 95% of which appear only once. The chain recombines TRBV12-5 with TRBJ2-5, with D perhaps TRBD2 (6 bases). The TCR sequence derives from a human donor in good health. Some clones in this sample may be carry-over from other donors' samples. Sequenced material: PBMCs. The CDR3 region has the DNA TGTGCTAGTGGTTTCGGGGGTCCGAGGGGCAAGACCCAGTACTTC. Its translation is CASGFGGPRGKTQYF.